A single sample is the source of the 7 T cell receptor beta chains below, sequenced in a study of shared clonotypes between healthy human individuals. Repertoires were generated with immunoSEQ multiplex PCR, while TCRdb's copy carries only in-frame clones and drops some. The table includes over 850,000 clones, 75% to 85% detected once. Specimen: memory CD4+ T cells from PBMCs. Documented subset: CD45RA-negative fraction. The origin of the receptors is a man aged 18 to 29 in good health. Some clones in this sample may be carry-over from other donors' samples.

This clone occurred once. The chain combines TRBV19 with TRBJ1-1; D is perhaps TRBD1 (5 bases). V was clipped by 9 bases and J by 0 bases, with 20 bases between them. CDR1 and CDR2 (germline): LNHDA, SQIVND (reference sequence). The CDR3 contains 16 residues. CDR3 sequence reads: CASRLTRDSMNTEAFF. CDR3 in DNA: TGTGCCAGCCGGTTGACGAGAGACAGCATGAACACTGAAGCTTTCTTT.

The genes are TRBV7-9 and TRBJ2-7; D is possibly TRBD2 (7 bases). Trimming left V 1 base short and J 2 bases short, with 18 bases between. Germline V gene lookup returns CDR1 SEHNR and CDR2 FQNEAQ (reference sequence). The CDR3 length is 17 residues. The CDR3 sequence is CASSLGGGPGTTYEQYF. The CDR3 nucleotides read TGTGCCAGCAGCTTAGGTGGGGGCCCCGGGACTACCTACGAGCAGTACTTC.

J is TRBJ2-2 and V is TRBV7-9, with D tentatively TRBD1 (6 bases). V was shortened by 5 bases and J by 6 bases, with 10 bases between the two germline ends. Germline V gene sequence: CDR1 SEHNR, CDR2 FQNEAQ (reference sequence). There are 13 residues in the CDR3. CDR3 nucleotide sequence: TGTGCCAGCAGCATCCCAGGGGCCGGGGAGCTGTTTTTT. As protein: CASSIPGAGELFF.

Only a few counts were recorded for this clone. A much larger clone differs from this one at a single base, so this may be a read error. Other DNA sequences in this sample translate to the same CDR3. The chain uses TRBV7-2 and TRBJ1-1, with no clear D. Germline CDR1 reads SGHTA; CDR2 reads FQGNSA. The CDR3 totals 13 residues. The V end was cut by 3 bases, the J end by 0 bases, with 5 bases between. CDR3 residues: CASSLRMNTEAFF. The CDR3 DNA reads TGTGCCAGCAGCTTGAGGATGAACACTGAAGCTTTCTTT.

The chain uses TRBV29-1 and TRBJ2-1; 10 bases are shared with TRBD2. The V gene end was trimmed by 0 bases and the J gene end by 9 bases; junction bases not matched to a gene: 8. Per germline, CDR1 SQVTM and CDR2 ANQGSEA. This CDR3 comprises 15 residues. CDR3 nucleotides: TGCAGCGTTGAAGAATTTGTAGCGGGAGGAAGTGAGCAGTTCTTC. Amino acid sequence: CSVEEFVAGGSEQFF.

To note about this clone: The sample carries other DNA sequences with the same CDR3. The CDR3 DNA reads TGTGCCAGCAGCTCCAGCGGGAGCTCCTACGAGCAGTACTTC. Protein sequence: CASSSSGSSYEQYF. This sequence joins TRBV7-9 and TRBJ2-7; 8 bases fit TRBD2. Germline lookup yields CDR1 SEHNR and CDR2 FQNEAQ (reference sequence). J was trimmed by 0 bases and V by 4 bases; bases with no gene match: 2. The CDR3 spans 14 residues.

The chain is built from TRBV27 and TRBJ2-5, with a weak D call TRBD2 (6 bases). The J call may be in error: the DNA end matches TRBJ2-7 better. The CDR3 is 13 residues long. CDR1 is MNHEY and CDR2 is SMNVEV in the germline V gene (reference sequence). The CDR3 DNA reads as TGTGCCAGCAGTGGGGCGGGATTCGGCGAGCAGTACTTC. This encodes CASSGAGFGEQYF.